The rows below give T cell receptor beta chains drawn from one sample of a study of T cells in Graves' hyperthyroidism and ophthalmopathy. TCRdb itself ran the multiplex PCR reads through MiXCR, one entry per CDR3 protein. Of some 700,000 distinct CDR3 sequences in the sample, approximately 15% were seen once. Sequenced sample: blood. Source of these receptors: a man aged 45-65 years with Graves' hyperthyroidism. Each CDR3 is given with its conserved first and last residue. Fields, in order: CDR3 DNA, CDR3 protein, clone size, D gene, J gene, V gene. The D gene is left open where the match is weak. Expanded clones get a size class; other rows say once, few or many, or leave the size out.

TGTGCCAGCAGTTATCGGGACGAGCCCCAAGAGACCCAGTACTTC	CASSYRDEPQETQYF	many	.	TRBJ2-5	TRBV28
TGTGCCAGCAGTTTAGTAGACAGGAGTAATGAGCAGTTCTTC	CASSLVDRSNEQFF	many	.	TRBJ2-1	TRBV12-3/TRBV12-4
TGTGCCAGCAGTCCCCCTGGAGGGCAGGGGAGGGCTAACTATGGCTACACCTTC	CASSPPGGQGRANYGYTF	few	.	TRBJ1-2	TRBV28
TGCGCCAGCAGCTTGGTCCAAACAGGGGCCGGGGAGCTGTTTTTT	CASSLVQTGAGELFF	few	TRBD1	TRBJ2-2	TRBV5-1
TGTGCCAGCAGCCAGAGGGTTACGCAGTATTTT	CASSQRVTQYF	many	.	TRBJ2-3	TRBV2
TGTGCCAGCAGTCCGCTAGCGGGGGGGAACATTCAGTACTTC	CASSPLAGGNIQYF	.	TRBD2	TRBJ2-4	TRBV28
TGTGCCAGCAGTTTGGGTTTCGGGGTTGGAGAGACCCAGTACTTC	CASSLGFGVGETQYF	many	.	TRBJ2-5	TRBV27
TGTGCCACCAGTTCGGGCAGTAGCTCCTACGAGCAGTACTTC	CATSSGSSSYEQYF	few	.	TRBJ2-7	TRBV24-1
TGTGCCAGCAGTTACGCGAGCACCGTCTCTGGCTACACCTTC	CASSYASTVSGYTF	many	.	TRBJ1-2	TRBV6-2/TRBV6-3
TGTGCCAGCTCACCGGTGATGACTGAAGCTTTCTTT	CASSPVMTEAFF	few	.	TRBJ1-1	TRBV18
TGTGCCAGCAGAGGACAGGCTCACTCTGGAAACACCATATATTTT	CASRGQAHSGNTIYF	many	TRBD1	TRBJ1-3	TRBV2
TGTGCCAGCAGCTTAGGGGCTAGCGTAAGCACAGATACGCAGTATTTT	CASSLGASVSTDTQYF	many	.	TRBJ2-3	TRBV11-2
TGTGCCAGCAGTTCCGGACAGGTTGGCCAGCCCCAGCATTTT	CASSSGQVGQPQHF	many	TRBD1	TRBJ1-5	TRBV12-3/TRBV12-4
TGTGCCACCAGGGAGGATGGGGCCAACGTCCTGACTTTC	CATREDGANVLTF	.	.	TRBJ2-6	TRBV24-1
TGCGCCAGCAGCTTAGAGGGGGACCTGGGGGGCAATGAGCAGTTCTTC	CASSLEGDLGGNEQFF	.	.	TRBJ2-1	TRBV5-1
TGTGCCAGCAGCCCCACTAGCGGGAGGTTCTCCTACGAGCAGTACTTC	CASSPTSGRFSYEQYF	many	TRBD2	TRBJ2-7	TRBV3-1
TGCGCCAGCACCCTAACTGGGGGCATCCAAGAGACCCAGTACTTC	CASTLTGGIQETQYF	few	.	TRBJ2-5	TRBV5-1
TGTGCCAGCTCTCCGAGCCGGGACAGAAGCACAGATACGCAGTATTTT	CASSPSRDRSTDTQYF	.	TRBD1	TRBJ2-3	TRBV18